This TCR beta chain was found in a study of T-cell reconstitution after alpha-beta-depleted transplantation in children. The table lists this clonotype with many counts. The V gene's germline CDR1 is SGHVS and CDR2 FNYEAQ. Trimming took off 1 base at V and 1 base at J, with 10 bases between the two ends. The length of the CDR3 is 15 residues. The TCRbeta library incorporated unique molecular identifiers. TCRdb redid the calling of the PCR reads with MiXCR, one entry per CDR3 protein. Of around 96,000 distinct CDR3 sequences listed, 9% to 15% are singletons. The source material was PBMCs from the stem cell graft donor, sampled from the stem cell graft. The rearrangement joins TRBV7-6 to TRBJ2-5; D could derive from TRBD1 or TRBD2 (5 bases each). The receptor was isolated from a human donor who donated a stem cell graft to a child with inherited bone marrow failure. CDR3 sequence (DNA): TGTGCCAGCAGCTTAGATGAGGGGTTCCAAGAGACCCAGTACTTC. It encodes CASSLDEGFQETQYF.